The 3 T cell receptor beta chains presented below share a single source sample, sequenced in a study of blood T cell repertoires in COVID-19. Produced via immunoSEQ multiplex PCR; TCRdb's table is partial and in-frame only. The sample shows 54,000 or so clones, around 86% of them seen only once. The sample comprised peripheral blood. The receptor set was obtained from a woman in her sixties or seventies with acute or convalescent COVID-19.

V is TRBV14 and J is TRBJ2-5, with TRBD2 matching over 9 bases. J gave up 5 bases and V 4 bases, and 5 bases lay outside the gene matches. The CDR3 consists of 14 residues. The germline V gene encodes CDR1 SGHDN and CDR2 FVKESK. The CDR3 nucleotides are TGTGCCAGCAGCCCCCTAAGCGGGAGGGAGACCCAGTACTTC. It translates to CASSPLSGRETQYF.

CDR3 in amino acids: CAISGTGGAGTEAFF. CDR3 DNA: TGTGCCATCAGTGGAACGGGGGGGGCTGGTACTGAAGCTTTCTTT. V gene TRBV10-3 combines with J gene TRBJ1-1, with a weak D call TRBD1 (6 bases). The germline CDR1 and CDR2 sequences are ENHRY and SYGVKD. The CDR3 totals 15 residues. The ends were cut back, 4 bases at V and 5 bases at J, with 17 bases in the middle.

The V gene is TRBV7-6, the J gene TRBJ1-3, with unresolved D. The CDR3 has 11 residues. V was pared by 8 bases and J by 2 bases, with 4 bases between. CDR1 and CDR2 (germline): SGHVS, FNYEAQ. The CDR3 DNA reads as TGTGCCAGCGGCCCTGGAAACACCATATATTTT. Translated, it gives CASGPGNTIYF.